The T cell receptor beta chain described here comes from a study of T cells in Graves' hyperthyroidism and ophthalmopathy. In the case of this clonotype: The target antigen is unknown.

TCR beta CDR3 sequences were amplified from RNA transcripts. During a first-round RT-PCR of the TCR CDR3, the HTBI primer set was used. Each CDR3 protein is one row after TCRdb ran MiXCR on the multiplex PCR reads. Here the sample spans roughly 280,000 distinct CDR3 sequences, 20% to 25% being singletons. The CDR3 contains 17 residues. Germline CDR1 is SGHRS and CDR2 is YFSETQ. Trimming pared 5 bases from V and 1 base from J, leaving 18 bases between. Study-wide results and limits: Blood also carried most thyroid clonotypes expanded above 0.001.

In the ophthalmopathy cohort, Clinical Activity Score was at least 3, NOSPECS grade at least 4, and duration under 3 months. V and J are TRBV5-1 and TRBJ2-2, with D maybe TRBD2 (5 bases). The source of this sequence is a man aged 25-45 years with Graves' ophthalmopathy. Sequenced: blood. In DNA, the CDR3 is TGCGCCAGCAGGGCGAATGCCGGAGGCCGGAACACCGGGGAGCTGTTTTTT. Its protein product is CASRANAGGRNTGELFF.